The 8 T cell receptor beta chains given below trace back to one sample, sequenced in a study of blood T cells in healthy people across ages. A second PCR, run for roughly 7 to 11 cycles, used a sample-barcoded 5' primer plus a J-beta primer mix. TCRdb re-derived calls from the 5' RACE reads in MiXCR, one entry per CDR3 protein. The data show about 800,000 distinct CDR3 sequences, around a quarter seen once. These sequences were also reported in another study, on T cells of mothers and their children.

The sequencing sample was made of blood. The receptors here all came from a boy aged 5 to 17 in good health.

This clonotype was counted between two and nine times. In DNA form, the CDR3 reads TGTGCCAGCAGGGCAGGGAGAGCTTTTGGGCAGCCCCAGCATTTT. Translated, it gives CASRAGRAFGQPQHF. The rearrangement joins TRBV12-3 or TRBV12-4 to TRBJ1-5, with D possibly being TRBD1 (5 bases). The V and J ends lost 6 bases and 7 bases respectively, with 19 bases between them. The CDR3 contains 15 residues.

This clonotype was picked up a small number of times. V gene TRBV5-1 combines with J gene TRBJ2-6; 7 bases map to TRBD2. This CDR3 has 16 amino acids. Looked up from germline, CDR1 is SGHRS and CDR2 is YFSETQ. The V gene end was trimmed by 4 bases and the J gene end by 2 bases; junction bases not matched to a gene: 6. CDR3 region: CASSPGGRAGANVLTF. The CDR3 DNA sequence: TGCGCCAGCAGCCCGGGAGGTAGGGCTGGGGCCAACGTCCTGACTTTC.

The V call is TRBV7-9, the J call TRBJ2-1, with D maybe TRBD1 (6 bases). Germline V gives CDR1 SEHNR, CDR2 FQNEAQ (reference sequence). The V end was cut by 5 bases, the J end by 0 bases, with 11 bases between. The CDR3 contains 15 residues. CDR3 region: CASSGDTSSYNEQFF. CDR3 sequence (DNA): TGTGCCAGCAGCGGGGACACTTCCTCCTACAATGAGCAGTTCTTC.

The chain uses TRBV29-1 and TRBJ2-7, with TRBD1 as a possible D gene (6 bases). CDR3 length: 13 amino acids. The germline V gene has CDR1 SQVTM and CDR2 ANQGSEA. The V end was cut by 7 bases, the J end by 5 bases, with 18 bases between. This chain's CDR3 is CSALQGSRNEQYF. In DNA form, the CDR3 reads TGCAGCGCCCTACAGGGATCGAGAAACGAGCAGTACTTC.

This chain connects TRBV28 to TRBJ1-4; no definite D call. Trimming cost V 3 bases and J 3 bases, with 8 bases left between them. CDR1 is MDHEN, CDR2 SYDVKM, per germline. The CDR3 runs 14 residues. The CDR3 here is CASSFRASNEKLFF. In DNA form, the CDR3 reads TGTGCCAGCAGTTTCCGGGCCTCTAATGAAAAACTGTTTTTT.

The CDR3 DNA follows: TGTGCCAGCAGCCGGGCCCAGGGGAATGAGCAGTTCTTC. It codes for CASSRAQGNEQFF. This chain connects TRBV9 to TRBJ2-5; D is possibly TRBD1 (6 bases). The DNA matches TRBJ2-1 better at its end, which makes the J call doubtful. This CDR3 spans 13 amino acids. In germline, CDR1 is SGDLS, CDR2 YYNGEE.

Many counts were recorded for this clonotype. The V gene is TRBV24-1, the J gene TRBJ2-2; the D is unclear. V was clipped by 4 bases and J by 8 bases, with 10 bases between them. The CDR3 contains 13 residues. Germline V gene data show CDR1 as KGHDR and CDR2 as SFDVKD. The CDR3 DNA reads TGTGCCACCAGTGACCAAGCCCCAGGGGAGCTGTTTTTT. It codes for CATSDQAPGELFF.

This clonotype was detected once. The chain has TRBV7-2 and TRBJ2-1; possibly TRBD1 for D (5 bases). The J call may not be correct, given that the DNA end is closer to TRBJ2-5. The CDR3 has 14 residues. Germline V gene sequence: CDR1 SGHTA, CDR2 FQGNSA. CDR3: CASSLRQKRETQYF. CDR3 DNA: TGTGCCAGCAGCCTACGACAGAAAAGGGAGACCCAGTACTTC.